A single sample is the source of the 18 T cell receptor beta chains below, sequenced in a study of shared clonotypes between healthy human individuals. Sequencing was performed with immunoSEQ multiplex PCR; in TCRdb, only in-frame clones are kept and a portion is missing. The table shows over 2 million clones, with around 93% occurring only once. Sample: naive CD4+ T cells from PBMCs. Documented subset: CD45RA+ positively selected. All receptors come from a man aged 18 to 30 in good health. Some clones in this sample may be carry-over from other donors' samples.

V usage is TRBV6-4 and J usage is TRBJ2-2; D assignment may be TRBD1 or TRBD2 (5 bases each). Deletions cut 0 bases from V and 4 bases from J, with 15 bases between. Germline assignment: CDR1 MRHNA and CDR2 SNTAGT. The CDR3 sequence is 17 residues long. The CDR3 DNA sequence: TGTGCCAGCAGTGACTCGAGGGTACGGGGCGGCACCGGGGAGCTGTTTTTT. Protein: CASSDSRVRGGTGELFF.

As concerns this clone: The same CDR3 can be traced to other DNA sequences in this sample. The chain combines TRBV7-2 with TRBJ2-7; no reliable D call. Looked up from germline, CDR1 is SGHTA and CDR2 is FQGNSA. The V end was cut by 2 bases, the J end by 1 base, with 6 bases between. This CDR3 is 13 amino acids long. This CDR3 reads CASSLLTSYEQYF. The CDR3 DNA is TGTGCCAGCAGCTTACTAACGTCCTACGAGCAGTACTTC.

This clone was seen more than once but under ten times. The chain employs TRBV25-1 and TRBJ1-2; D gene ambiguous. The V end lost 2 bases, the J end lost 5 bases, and 9 bases lay between the germline ends. CDR3 length: 13 residues. Germline V CDR1 and CDR2: MGHDK, SYGVNS. CDR3 DNA sequence: TGTGCCAGCAGTGAACGGGATAGGTATGGCTACACCTTC. Translating gives CASSERDRYGYTF.

The rearrangement joins TRBV30 to TRBJ2-2; D gene uncertain. Deletions cut 2 bases from V and 1 base from J, with 8 bases between. CDR1 and CDR2 (germline): GTSNPN, SVGIG (reference sequence). The CDR3 length is 14 residues. Here the CDR3 DNA reads TGTGCCTGGAGTCGAGACTTGAACACCGGGGAGCTGTTTTTT. The encoded protein is CAWSRDLNTGELFF.

J is TRBJ2-7 and V is TRBV15, with no clear D. The CDR3 has 14 residues. Germline V CDR1 and CDR2: LNHNV, YYDKDF (reference sequence). The V and J ends lost 3 bases and 9 bases respectively, with 18 bases between them. CDR3 region: CATSSDRVSIRQYF. For the CDR3, the DNA is TGTGCCACCAGCAGCGACCGTGTTTCGATCAGGCAGTACTTC.

V is TRBV11-2 and J is TRBJ2-7; D unresolved. Germline V gives CDR1 SGHAT, CDR2 FQNNGV. The CDR3 covers 11 residues. Trimming left V 5 bases short and J 4 bases short, with 6 bases between. In DNA, the CDR3 is TGTGCCAGCAGCCGCCCGTACGAGCAGTACTTC. Amino acids: CASSRPYEQYF. The full variable domain, in which reference TRBV11-2 and TRBJ2-7 provide the parts outside the CDR3, is EAGVAQSPRYKIIEKRQSVAFWCNPISGHATLYWYQQILGQGPKLLIQFQNNGVVDDSQLPKDRFSAERLKGVDSTLKIQPAKLEDSAVYLCASSRPYEQYFGPGTRLTVT.

The rearrangement joins TRBV9 to TRBJ1-1, with no clear D. This CDR3 is built from 15 residues. In germline, CDR1 is SGDLS, CDR2 YYNGEE. V lost 0 bases, J lost 8 bases, and 17 bases lay in between. The CDR3 is CASSVDLISGGEAFF. The CDR3 coding sequence is TGTGCCAGCAGCGTAGATCTTATTTCCGGCGGGGAAGCTTTCTTT.

The chain combines TRBV5-1 with TRBJ2-3; D unresolved. V was pared by 2 bases and J by 2 bases, with 9 bases between. The CDR3 covers 14 residues. Germline CDR1 SGHRS, CDR2 YFSETQ. CDR3 nucleotides: TGCGCCAGCAGCTTTTACGGGCCCACAGATACGCAGTATTTT. Amino acids: CASSFYGPTDTQYF. Full variable domain (outside the CDR3, taken from reference TRBV5-1 and TRBJ2-3): KAGVTQTPRYLIKTRGQQVTLSCSPISGHRSVSWYQQTPGQGLQFLFEYFSETQRNKGNFPGRFSGRQFSNSRSEMNVSTLELGDSALYLCASSFYGPTDTQYFGPGTRLTVL.

The rearrangement joins TRBV10-3 to TRBJ2-1; 7 bases match TRBD2. The CDR3 is 15 amino acids. Trimming at V came to 6 bases and at J to 4 bases, leaving 9 bases not matched to a gene. CDR1 and CDR2 from the germline V gene are ENHRY and SYGVKD. CDR3: CAISPGTTLYNEQFF. For the CDR3, the DNA is TGTGCCATCAGCCCCGGGACTACCCTATACAATGAGCAGTTCTTC.

Details on this clone: This CDR3 is also generated by other DNA sequences in the sample. The rearrangement uses TRBV6-5 and TRBJ1-4; D unresolved. This CDR3 has 15 residues. V lost 0 bases and J 7 bases, leaving 12 bases between the germline ends. Germline CDR1 MNHEY, CDR2 SVGAGI. This CDR3 is CASSYSTGGGEKLFF. The DNA for the CDR3 is TGTGCCAGCAGTTACTCGACCGGAGGTGGTGAAAAACTGTTTTTT.

This chain uses TRBV5-1 with TRBJ2-7; no definite D call. The CDR3 sequence is 13 residues long. Trimming shortened V by 0 bases and J by 5 bases, and 9 bases separated the two germline ends. Germline-derived CDR1 and CDR2 are SGHRS and YFSETQ. The CDR3: CASSLGWVNEQYF. CDR3 bases: TGCGCCAGCAGCTTGGGTTGGGTCAACGAGCAGTACTTC.

Written as DNA, the CDR3 is TGTGCCAGCAGTCCGGGACAGGGGGCGGTAAGCAATCAGCCCCAGCATTTT. Amino acid sequence: CASSPGQGAVSNQPQHF. The chain recombines TRBV27 with TRBJ1-5; 12 nucleotides match TRBD1. This CDR3 has 17 residues. J gave up 1 base and V 5 bases, and 6 bases lay outside the gene matches. Germline V gene data show CDR1 as MNHEY and CDR2 as SMNVEV (reference sequence).

The chain links TRBV4-2 to TRBJ2-5; no clear D gene. V was trimmed by 2 bases and J by 3 bases, leaving 10 bases between them. In germline, CDR1 is LGHNA, CDR2 YNFKEQ. CDR3 length equals 14 residues. The CDR3 spells CASSQTGRKETQYF. DNA of the CDR3: TGTGCCAGCAGCCAAACGGGCCGCAAAGAGACCCAGTACTTC.

The chain is built from TRBV25-1 and TRBJ2-3; D call uncertain. Germline V lookup: CDR1 MGHDK, CDR2 SYGVNS. This CDR3 contains 13 residues. V shed 5 bases and J shed 14 bases, with 20 bases lying between them. The CDR3 nucleotides are TGTGCCAGCAGTCCTACGCCTCTTGGGGTTTTGTATTTT. Protein product: CASSPTPLGVLYF.

The CDR3 loop reads CASSLVGGGVPRWQFF. The CDR3 DNA reads as TGTGCCAGCAGCTTAGTAGGGGGGGGCGTCCCCCGGTGGCAGTTCTTC. The rearrangement uses TRBV7-8 and TRBJ2-1; possibly TRBD2 for D (7 bases). V shed 1 base and J shed 12 bases, with 22 bases lying between them. Germline assignment: CDR1 SGHVS and CDR2 FQNEAQ. The CDR3 runs to 16 residues.

This rearrangement joins TRBV7-9 to TRBJ1-1; possibly TRBD1 for D (5 bases). CDR1 SEHNR and CDR2 FQNEAQ come from the germline V gene (reference sequence). V lost 3 bases and J lost 8, with 19 bases in between. This CDR3 comprises 15 residues. The DNA of the CDR3 is TGTGCCAGCAGCTTCTTTGGTGCAGGGAGTACCGAAGCTTTCTTT. It yields the protein CASSFFGAGSTEAFF. Full variable domain (missing parts from reference TRBV7-9 and TRBJ1-1): DTGVSQNPRHKITKRGQNVTFRCDPISEHNRLYWYRQTLGQGPEFLTYFQNEAQLEKSRLLSDRFSAERPKGSFSTLEIQRTEQGDSAMYLCASSFFGAGSTEAFFGQGTRLTVV.

DNA of the CDR3: TGTGCCAGTAGTACCCGCGGGCCCTTTGGCTATGGCTACACCTTC. Translation gives CASSTRGPFGYGYTF. The chain uses TRBV19 and TRBJ1-2, with D unresolved. From germline, CDR1 is LNHDA and CDR2 SQIVND (reference sequence). The germline V and J ends were trimmed by 4 bases and 4 bases, with 16 bases remaining between them. The CDR3 spans 15 residues.

The chain recombines TRBV28 with TRBJ1-5; 8 positions agree with TRBD1. The CDR3 is 14 residues long. The V and J ends lost 6 bases and 9 bases, in that order; junction bases with no gene match: 10. The germline V gene has CDR1 MDHEN and CDR2 SYDVKM. The CDR3 is CASRPGQAMSPQHF. The CDR3 coding sequence is TGTGCCAGCAGACCGGGACAGGCTATGTCGCCCCAGCATTTT.